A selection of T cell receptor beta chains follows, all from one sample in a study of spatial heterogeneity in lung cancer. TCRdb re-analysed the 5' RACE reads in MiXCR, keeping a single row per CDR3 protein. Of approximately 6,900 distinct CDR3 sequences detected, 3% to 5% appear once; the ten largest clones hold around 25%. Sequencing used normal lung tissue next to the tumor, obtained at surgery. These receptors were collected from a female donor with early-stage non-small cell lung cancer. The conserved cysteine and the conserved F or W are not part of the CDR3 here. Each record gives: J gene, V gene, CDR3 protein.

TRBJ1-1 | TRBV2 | ASSWRQVMNTEAF
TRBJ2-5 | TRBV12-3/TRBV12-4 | ASSLAGAGQETQY
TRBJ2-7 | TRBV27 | ASSQPGQGGRY
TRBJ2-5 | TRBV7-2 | ASSSDREETQY
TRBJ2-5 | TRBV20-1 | SAVQGIETQY
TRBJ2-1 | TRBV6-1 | ASSGRTSGGANEQF
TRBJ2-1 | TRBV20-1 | SATQLAGSHNEQF
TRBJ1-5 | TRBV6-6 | ASSYLTQGSNQPQH
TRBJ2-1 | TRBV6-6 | ASSYNGGGGNEQF
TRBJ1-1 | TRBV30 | AWSTSGNTEAF
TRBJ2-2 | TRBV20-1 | SARVGAPGELF
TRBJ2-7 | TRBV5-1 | ASSLRQGLDEQY
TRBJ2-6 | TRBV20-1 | SASFPDDSGANVLT
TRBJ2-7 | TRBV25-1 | ASTRDSLSYEQY
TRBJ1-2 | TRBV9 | ASSGGQGSYGYT
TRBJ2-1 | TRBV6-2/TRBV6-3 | ASSSYGVWF
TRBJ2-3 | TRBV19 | ASSRTGNTDTQY
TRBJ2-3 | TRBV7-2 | ASSAGTSGGYTQY
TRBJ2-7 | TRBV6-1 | ASSDRNYEQY
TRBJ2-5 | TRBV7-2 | ASSPGTAYQETQY
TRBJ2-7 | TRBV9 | ASSPTAGNGEQY
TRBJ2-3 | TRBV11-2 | ASSLEDTQY